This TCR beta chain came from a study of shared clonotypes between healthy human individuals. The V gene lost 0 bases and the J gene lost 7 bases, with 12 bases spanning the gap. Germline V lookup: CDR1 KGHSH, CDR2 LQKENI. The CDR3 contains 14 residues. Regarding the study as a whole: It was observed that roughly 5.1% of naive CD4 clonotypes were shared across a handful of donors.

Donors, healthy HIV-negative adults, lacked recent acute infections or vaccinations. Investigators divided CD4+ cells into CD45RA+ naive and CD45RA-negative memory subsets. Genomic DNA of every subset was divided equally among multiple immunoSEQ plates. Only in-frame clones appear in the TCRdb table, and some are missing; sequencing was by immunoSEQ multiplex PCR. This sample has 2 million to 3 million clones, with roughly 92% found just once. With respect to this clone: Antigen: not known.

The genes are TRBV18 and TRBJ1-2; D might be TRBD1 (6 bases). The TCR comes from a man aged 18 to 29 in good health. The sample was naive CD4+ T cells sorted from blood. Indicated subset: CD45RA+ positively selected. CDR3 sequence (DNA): TGTGCCAGCTCACCACCTGGACAGACCGGTGGCTACACCTTC. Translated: CASSPPGQTGGYTF.